A single sample is the source of the 26 T cell receptor beta chains below, sequenced in a study of T cell changes during pregnancy in multiple sclerosis. The method was immunoSEQ multiplex PCR; TCRdb's version includes in-frame clones alone and lacks a portion of them. The sample shows around 50,000 clones, roughly 91% of them seen only once. The material sequenced was CD4+ T cells from peripheral blood mononuclear cells, taken after pregnancy. The receptors were sampled from a female donor in good health, enrolled as a control in a pregnancy study.

This chain uses TRBV10-3 with TRBJ2-3; no clear D gene. CDR1 is ENHRY, CDR2 SYGVKD, per germline. CDR3 length: 11 amino acids. V dropped 6 bases and J dropped 1 base, with 2 bases sitting between them. The chain's CDR3 is CAISGTDTQYF. The CDR3 bases are TGTGCCATCAGCGGCACAGATACGCAGTATTTT.

The chain links TRBV27 to TRBJ2-3; possibly TRBD2 for D (7 bases). Germline V gene lookup returns CDR1 MNHEY and CDR2 SMNVEV (reference sequence). V lost 2 bases, J lost 2 bases, and 11 bases lay in between. CDR3 length equals 15 residues. CDR3 nucleotides: TGTGCCAGCAGTTTAGTGGCGGGGGCCACAGATACGCAGTATTTT. Translation gives CASSLVAGATDTQYF.

This chain uses TRBV30 with TRBJ2-1, with D unclear. Trimming stripped 6 bases from V and 3 bases from J, with 6 bases between. The length of the CDR3 is 11 residues. CDR1 is GTSNPN and CDR2 is SVGIG in the germline V gene (reference sequence). DNA for the CDR3: TGTGCCTGCTATGACTACAATGAGCAGTTCTTC. Encoded protein: CACYDYNEQFF.

The chain has TRBV6-6 and TRBJ1-3; 10 bases map to TRBD1. CDR3 size: 16 residues. Germline loops: CDR1 MNHNY, CDR2 SVGAGI (reference sequence). Unmatched junction bases numbered 6, after V lost 6 bases and J lost 1 base. Here the CDR3 DNA reads TGTGCCAGCAGCGGGACAGGGGCTTCATCTGGAAACACCATATATTTT. Its protein product is CASSGTGASSGNTIYF.

The chain employs TRBV27 and TRBJ2-7, with TRBD2 matching 8 bases. Germline CDR1 reads MNHEY; CDR2 reads SMNVEV (reference sequence). J lost 1 base, V lost 6 bases, and 5 bases had no gene match. This CDR3 comprises 14 residues. The CDR3 region is CASRTSGSSYEQYF. CDR3 nucleotide sequence: TGTGCCAGCAGAACTAGCGGCTCTTCCTACGAGCAGTACTTC.

The chain is built from TRBV5-1 and TRBJ1-2; D perhaps matches TRBD1 (5 bases). Germline values: CDR1 SGHRS, CDR2 YFSETQ. This CDR3 contains 14 residues. With 0 bases removed from V and 10 bases from J, the gap between germline ends came to 16 bases. The CDR3 sequence is CASSLAGGEQDYTF. The DNA of the CDR3 is TGCGCCAGCAGCTTGGCCGGGGGGGAACAAGACTACACCTTC. Complete variable domain (other parts from reference TRBV5-1 and TRBJ1-2): KAGVTQTPRYLIKTRGQQVTLSCSPISGHRSVSWYQQTPGQGLQFLFEYFSETQRNKGNFPGRFSGRQFSNSRSEMNVSTLELGDSALYLCASSLAGGEQDYTFGSGTRLTVV.

The rearrangement joins TRBV29-1 to TRBJ2-7, with TRBD2 matching 12 bases. Looked up from germline, CDR1 is SQVTM and CDR2 is ANQGSEA. CDR3 length equals 14 residues. V shed 7 bases, J shed 6 bases, and the junction held 10 bases outside the gene matches. This CDR3 reads CSGLTSGSSSEQYF. CDR3 in DNA: TGCAGCGGCCTGACTAGCGGGAGTTCAAGCGAGCAGTACTTC.

The chain recombines TRBV28 with TRBJ1-5; 8 bases agree with TRBD1. CDR1 and CDR2 (germline): MDHEN, SYDVKM. The CDR3 loop spans 16 amino acids. After removal of 6 bases from V and 7 bases from J, the junction contained 14 bases not matched to a gene. The CDR3 sequence: CASSPLFRGLEQPQHF. CDR3 in DNA: TGTGCCAGCAGCCCTCTATTCAGGGGGCTAGAACAGCCCCAGCATTTT.

The J gene is TRBJ2-7, the V gene TRBV6-5, with 10 bases lining up with TRBD2. V lost 2 bases, J lost 3 bases, and 4 bases stayed unmatched. CDR3 length equals 15 residues. Germline loops: CDR1 MNHEY, CDR2 SVGAGI. CDR3 nucleotides: TGTGCCAGCAGTTACGGGGCTAGCGGGAGCTACGAGCAGTACTTC. This gives the protein CASSYGASGSYEQYF.

This chain links TRBV5-1 with TRBJ2-3, with D perhaps TRBD1 (6 bases). Germline lookup yields CDR1 SGHRS and CDR2 YFSETQ. V gave up 0 bases and J gave up 5 bases, with 16 bases separating them. This CDR3 is built from 16 residues. The chain's CDR3 is CASSLGASKQGDTQYF. The DNA for the CDR3 is TGCGCCAGCAGCTTGGGGGCCAGTAAACAGGGAGATACGCAGTATTTT.

The rearrangement joins TRBV6-5 to TRBJ2-7, with 10 nucleotides matching TRBD2. J gave up 2 bases and V 5 bases, and 3 bases lay outside the gene matches. CDR3 size: 14 residues. The germline V gene encodes CDR1 MNHEY and CDR2 SVGAGI. This chain's CDR3 is CASSPLAGAYEQYF. The CDR3, as DNA: TGTGCCAGCAGTCCCCTAGCGGGGGCCTACGAGCAGTACTTC.

This sequence joins TRBV5-1 and TRBJ2-3; TRBD1 agrees at 12 bases. CDR1 and CDR2 from the germline V gene are SGHRS and YFSETQ. V was pared by 3 bases and J by 5 bases, with 10 bases of the junction left unmatched. The CDR3 is 17 amino acids. CDR3 bases: TGCGCCAGCAGCTCAAACCCGGGACAGGGGGCGGGAGATACGCAGTATTTT. Protein sequence: CASSSNPGQGAGDTQYF.

This chain connects TRBV19 to TRBJ1-4; TRBD1 is a possible D gene (6 bases). Trimming took 5 bases from V and 1 from J, leaving 8 bases between them. This CDR3 comprises 14 residues. CDR1 is LNHDA, CDR2 SQIVND, per germline (reference sequence). CDR3 coding DNA: TGTGCCAGTAGTTCGACAGGAACTAATGAAAAACTGTTTTTT. This encodes CASSSTGTNEKLFF.

V is TRBV28 and J is TRBJ2-1; 9 bases are shared with TRBD1. CDR3 length: 12 amino acids. Germline trimming cut 4 bases from V and 15 bases from J; bases unmatched to any gene: 7. Germline lookup yields CDR1 MDHEN and CDR2 SYDVKM. CDR3: CASSSSTGGPFF. The CDR3 nucleotides read TGTGCCAGCAGTTCCTCGACAGGGGGGCCGTTCTTC.

The chain has TRBV6-4 and TRBJ1-2, with TRBD1 matching 9 bases. J was trimmed by 2 bases and V by 0 bases; bases with no gene match: 10. Looked up from germline, CDR1 is MRHNA and CDR2 is SNTAGT. The CDR3 is 18 amino acids. Here the CDR3 reads CASSDSRVGQGWNYGYTF. The CDR3 DNA sequence: TGTGCCAGCAGTGACTCGAGGGTCGGACAGGGGTGGAACTATGGCTACACCTTC.

The V call is TRBV5-6, the J call TRBJ2-1; perhaps TRBD2 as D (7 bases). Trimming pared 1 base from V and 3 bases from J, leaving 14 bases between. CDR1 and CDR2 (germline): SGHDT, YYEEEE. The CDR3 contains 16 residues. In DNA form, the CDR3 reads TGTGCCAGCAGCTTGAGGGCGGGGGCCATCTACAATGAGCAGTTCTTC. Amino acid sequence: CASSLRAGAIYNEQFF.

V usage is TRBV14 and J usage is TRBJ2-5; D gene ambiguous. Germline V lookup: CDR1 SGHDN, CDR2 FVKESK. The CDR3 runs 12 residues. Trimming left V 5 bases short and J 5 bases short, with 9 bases between. The CDR3 coding sequence is TGTGCCAGCAGCAGCTCTTTGGAGACCCAGTACTTC. Protein sequence: CASSSSLETQYF.

The rearrangement links TRBV19 to TRBJ1-1, with 7 bases fitting TRBD1. With V trimmed by 8 bases and J by 4 bases, 10 bases remained unmatched. Germline V gene sequence: CDR1 LNHDA, CDR2 SQIVND (reference sequence). This CDR3 comprises 14 residues. This CDR3 is CASGDRVIGTEAFF. CDR3 DNA: TGTGCCAGTGGTGACAGGGTAATCGGCACTGAAGCTTTCTTT.

The chain combines TRBV5-3 with TRBJ2-3, with a possible D match to TRBD2 (5 bases). TRBV5-3 is designated an ORF whose function remains uncertain. Trimming removed 3 bases from V and 2 bases from J, with 16 bases in between. This CDR3 region has 16 residues. The CDR3 DNA follows: TGTGCCAGAAGCTCCCCGGGGTCCTACTTCACAGATACGCAGTATTTT. Protein product: CARSSPGSYFTDTQYF.

The genes are TRBV6-1 and TRBJ2-3, with 8 bases that match TRBD1. Trimming removed 7 bases from V and 4 bases from J; junction bases left unmatched: 4. In germline, CDR1 is MNHNS, CDR2 SASEGT. The CDR3 sequence is 13 residues long. CDR3 protein: CASTSGGADTQYF. The CDR3 DNA reads as TGTGCCAGCACCTCAGGGGGCGCAGATACGCAGTATTTT.

The chain is built from TRBV19 and TRBJ2-1; 13 bases are a match to TRBD2. The CDR3 has 15 residues. V was pared by 8 bases and J by 8 bases, with 9 bases of the junction left unmatched. Germline V lookup: CDR1 LNHDA, CDR2 SQIVND (reference sequence). The CDR3 DNA reads TGTGCCAGTCAAAAACGGACTAGCGGGAGCGATGAGCAGTTCTTC. It specifies CASQKRTSGSDEQFF. Drawing the rest from reference TRBV19 and TRBJ2-1, the complete variable domain is DGGITQSPKYLFRKEGQNVTLSCEQNLNHDAMYWYRQDPGQGLRLIYYSQIVNDFQKGDIAEGYSVSREKKESFPLTVTSAQKNPTAFYLCASQKRTSGSDEQFFGPGTRLTVL.

The chain employs TRBV2 and TRBJ1-2, with D possibly being TRBD1 (6 bases). Germline V CDR1 and CDR2: SNHLY, FYNNEI. The CDR3 is 13 amino acids. Deletions cut 8 bases from V and 6 bases from J, with 16 bases between. In nucleotides, the CDR3 is TGTGCCAGCCGAACTACAGGGCCAAATGGCTACACCTTC. Translated: CASRTTGPNGYTF.

CDR3 in amino acids: CAWSDPTGFRGKLFF. The DNA for the CDR3 is TGTGCCTGGAGTGACCCCACCGGTTTCAGGGGAAAACTGTTTTTT. The chain joins TRBV30 to TRBJ1-4; D might be TRBD1 (6 bases). This CDR3 region has 15 residues. Germline-derived CDR1 and CDR2 are GTSNPN and SVGIG (reference sequence). Trimming took 1 base from V and 10 from J, leaving 19 bases between them.

In its sample, this clone was seen once. V gene TRBV6-1 combines with J gene TRBJ2-3, with 7 bases fitting TRBD1. Germline-derived CDR1 and CDR2 are MNHNS and SASEGT. The CDR3 runs 14 residues. V lost 2 bases and J lost 5; bases outside the gene matches: 4. Here the CDR3 DNA reads TGTGCCAGCAGTGAAAGCTCAGGGGGAGATACGCAGTATTTT. This translates into CASSESSGGDTQYF.

J is TRBJ1-1 and V is TRBV7-9; D perhaps matches TRBD1 (5 bases). The CDR3 runs to 17 residues. Germline CDR1 and CDR2: SEHNR and FQNEAQ (reference sequence). Trimming stripped 5 bases from V and 0 bases from J, with 19 bases between. CDR3 amino acids: CASSPSFRQPMNTEAFF. CDR3 DNA: TGTGCCAGCAGCCCCTCCTTTCGACAGCCCATGAACACTGAAGCTTTCTTT.

The chain combines TRBV4-1 with TRBJ1-2, with D tentatively TRBD1 (5 bases). V gave up 4 bases and J gave up 5 bases, with 26 bases separating them. The CDR3 length is 18 residues. CDR1 is MGHRA and CDR2 is YSYEKL in the germline V gene. The CDR3 loop reads CASSPRRSPGTGAYGYTF. The CDR3 nucleotides are TGCGCCAGCAGCCCGAGACGATCCCCCGGGACTGGTGCGTATGGCTACACCTTC.